Below, 14 T cell receptor beta chains from the same sample are listed, as sequenced in a study of T cell clonality in common variable immunodeficiency. Repertoires were generated with immunoSEQ multiplex PCR, while TCRdb's copy carries only in-frame clones and drops some. The sample holds about 52,000 clones, and no clone turns up only once. The sequenced material came from peripheral blood mononuclear cells. These receptor sequences come from a person between 18 and 75 years old in good health.

This clone was recorded many times. The read ends 3 residues early relative to the CDR3; the germline J gene fills the gap. The V call is TRBV19, the J call TRBJ2-1; 8 nucleotides agree with TRBD2. The J segment lost 3 bases and the V segment lost 6 bases, leaving 7 bases of the junction unmatched. Germline CDR1 and CDR2: LNHDA and SQIVND (reference sequence). This CDR3 is built from 15 residues. The CDR3 reads CASRTEGTSYNEQFF. CDR3 DNA, as far as it was read: TGTGCCAGTAGAACAGAAGGGACTAGCTACAATGAG.

This clone was seen repeatedly, ten times or more. The DNA ends 3 residues before the CDR3 does, and the rest of the CDR3 is filled in from the germline J gene. The genes are TRBV6-2 or TRBV6-3 and TRBJ1-2, with D perhaps TRBD1 (5 bases). The CDR3 has 14 residues. CDR1 is MNHEY and CDR2 is SVGEGT in the germline V gene. Trimming took off 2 bases at V and 6 bases at J, with 13 bases between the two ends. The CDR3 is CASSYRQGKDGYTF. CDR3 DNA, as far as it was read: TGTGCCAGCAGTTACCGTCAGGGAAAGGATGGC.

This clone was observed many times. The read is 3 residues too short to cover the CDR3 end, so that end is filled in from the germline J gene. The V call is TRBV5-1, the J call TRBJ2-7; 9 bases agree with TRBD1. Germline CDR1 is SGHRS and CDR2 is YFSETQ. J was trimmed by 2 bases and V by 3 bases; bases with no gene match: 3. The CDR3 runs 14 residues. The CDR3: CASSWGQGAYEQYF. Incomplete CDR3 DNA: TGCGCCAGCAGCTGGGGACAGGGAGCCTACGAG.

This clone was observed at least ten times. The CDR3 end falls 3 residues outside the read, so it is completed with the germline J gene. V usage is TRBV14 and J usage is TRBJ2-7; 9 nucleotides line up with TRBD1. The CDR3 loop spans 15 amino acids. V dropped 6 bases and J dropped 5; count of bases not matched to a gene: 11. CDR1 is SGHDN, CDR2 FVKESK, per germline. CDR3: CASREPGQGCDEQYF. Partial CDR3 DNA: TGTGCCAGCAGGGAGCCGGGACAGGGTTGCGACGAG.

This clone has a count of ten or more. The read terminates 3 residues ahead of where the CDR3 ends, so the germline J gene completes it. This sequence joins TRBV5-1 and TRBJ1-1, with TRBD1 identical over 7 bases. The germline V gene has CDR1 SGHRS and CDR2 YFSETQ. The CDR3 is 12 amino acids. The CDR3 region is CASSPDRDEAFF. The part of the CDR3 DNA that was read is TGCGCCAGCAGCCCAGACAGGGACGAA.

This clone showed up just a few times. The read finishes 3 residues shy of the CDR3 end, and the germline J gene is used to complete it. V is TRBV19 and J is TRBJ1-6, with 8 bases aligning to TRBD1. In germline, CDR1 is LNHDA, CDR2 SQIVND (reference sequence). V dropped 5 bases and J dropped 7; count of bases not matched to a gene: 7. CDR3 length: 15 residues. The CDR3 DNA, read in part, is TGTGCCAGTAGTGGGAGGACAGGGCACAATTCACCC. Translation: CASSGRTGHNSP. The CDR3 as a whole reads CASSGRTGHNSPLHF.

This clone occurred a few times. The read falls 3 residues short of the CDR3 end, and the missing part is taken from the germline J gene. The chain uses TRBV2 and TRBJ1-5; a weak D match, TRBD1 (6 bases). Trimming stripped 2 bases from V and 5 bases from J, with 10 bases between. Germline V gene sequence: CDR1 SNHLY, CDR2 FYNNEI. This CDR3 has 14 amino acids. Partial CDR3 DNA: TGTGCCAGCAGTGAAATGGCAGGGGATCAGCCC. This sequence encodes CASSEMAGDQP. The entire CDR3 is CASSEMAGDQPQHF. The full variable domain, in which reference TRBV2 and TRBJ1-5 provide the parts outside the CDR3, is EPEVTQTPSHQVTQMGQEVILRCVPISNHLYFYWYRQILGQKVEFLVSFYNNEISEKSEIFDDQFSVERPDGSNFTLKIRSTKLEDSAMYFCASSEMAGDQPQHFGDGTRLSIL.

This clone appeared a few times. Read sequence stops 3 residues before the CDR3 end, and the germline J gene provides the missing end. The rearrangement links TRBV2 to TRBJ1-5; perhaps TRBD1 as D (5 bases). Deletions cut 8 bases from V and 4 bases from J, with 9 bases between. This CDR3 contains 12 residues. From germline, CDR1 is SNHLY and CDR2 FYNNEI. CDR3 bases read: TGTGCCAGCTGCCGACAGAATCAGCCC. Its protein product is CASCRQNQP. The CDR3 in its entirety is CASCRQNQPQHF.

This clone was observed at least ten times. The DNA ends 3 residues before the CDR3 does, and the rest of the CDR3 is filled in from the germline J gene. This chain connects TRBV30 to TRBJ1-2, with D possibly matching TRBD1 (6 bases). Trimming shortened V by 0 bases and J by 1 base, and 12 bases separated the two germline ends. This CDR3 spans 15 amino acids. The germline CDR1 and CDR2 sequences are GTSNPN and SVGIG (reference sequence). The CDR3 reads CAWSVPGALNYGYTF. The DNA read from the CDR3 is TGTGCCTGGAGTGTGCCAGGGGCACTTAACTATGGC.

This clone has at least ten counts. The read gets to within 3 residues of the CDR3 end, and the germline J gene fills in the rest. The V and J genes are TRBV5-1 and TRBJ2-3, with D possibly TRBD2 on 6 matching bases. Germline-derived CDR1 and CDR2 are SGHRS and YFSETQ. Trimming removed 2 bases from V and 4 bases from J, with 14 bases in between. The CDR3 totals 15 residues. CDR3 in amino acids: CASSFRGDPPDTQYF. CDR3 DNA (partial): TGCGCCAGCAGCTTTCGCGGGGACCCCCCAGATACG.

Many counts were recorded for this clone. The read stops 3 residues short of the end of the CDR3; the missing end is completed from the germline J gene. The chain links TRBV6-1 to TRBJ2-3; 10 bases match TRBD2. Germline CDR1 and CDR2: MNHNS and SASEGT. This CDR3 is 15 amino acids long. The ends lost 4 bases at V and 1 base at J; junction bases unmatched: 2. CDR3 in amino acids: CASSGTSGRTDTQYF. CDR3 DNA, as far as it was read: TGTGCCAGCAGTGGGACTAGCGGACGCACAGATACG.

This clone was detected only a few times. Coverage ceases 3 residues before the CDR3 finishes, and the germline J gene fills in the end. The chain uses TRBV6-1 and TRBJ2-3, with D maybe TRBD1 (6 bases). The germline V gene encodes CDR1 MNHNS and CDR2 SASEGT. The CDR3 length is 12 residues. The CDR3 loop is CASSGQEETQYF. The DNA read from the CDR3 is TGTGCCAGCAGTGGACAGGAAGAGACG.

The sample holds many counts of this clone. The read terminates 3 residues before the CDR3 end, so the remaining end is supplied by the germline J gene. The chain couples TRBV6-1 to TRBJ1-6, with D possibly TRBD1 on 5 matching bases. The CDR3 length is 14 residues. Trimming shortened V by 4 bases and J by 9 bases, and 13 bases separated the two germline ends. Germline lookup yields CDR1 MNHNS and CDR2 SASEGT. CDR3 bases read: TGTGCCAGCAGTGGACGAGAAAGGGGTTCACCC. It encodes CASSGRERGSP. The full CDR3 is CASSGRERGSPLHF.

This clone was counted ten times or more. The CDR3 extends 3 residues past the end of the read, so its final part is completed from the germline J gene. This chain links TRBV19 with TRBJ1-6; D unclear. The CDR3 has 14 residues. CDR1 is LNHDA, CDR2 SQIVND, per germline (reference sequence). The V end was cut by 3 bases, the J end by 9 bases, with 12 bases between. The DNA read from the CDR3 is TGTGCCAGTAGTATTCTGCCAGGAGGTTCACCC. Translated, it gives CASSILPGGSP. In full, the CDR3 is CASSILPGGSPLHF.